Listed below are T cell receptor beta chains from one sample, sequenced in a study of cytomegalovirus exposure and HLA in healthy donors. TCRdb keeps only in-frame clones here, not all; method: immunoSEQ multiplex PCR. The sample shows roughly 35,000 clones, about 53% of them seen only once. The sequenced material came from PBMCs. The origin of the receptors is a woman aged 35 to 49 in good health and CMV-seropositive. The CDR3 runs from the conserved cysteine through the conserved F or W. D genes are given only for firm matches. A clone size is listed for some rows: how often the clone was seen (once, few, many), or a class if it is expanded.

CDR3 protein	CDR3 DNA	J gene	D gene	V gene	CDR3 length	clone size
CASSVGGLRTDTEAFF	TGCGCCAGCAGTGTCGGGGGGCTCCGGACAGACACTGAAGCTTTCTTT	TRBJ1-1	-	TRBV10-2	16	-
CASSSTRDTQYF	TGTGCCAGCAGCTCCACTAGAGATACGCAGTATTTT	TRBJ2-3	-	TRBV7-2	12	-
CASSLSATTDTQYF	TGTGCCAGCAGCTTAAGCGCAACCACAGATACGCAGTATTTT	TRBJ2-3	-	TRBV7-3	14	-
CASSESQAPYGYTF	TGCGCCAGCAGTGAATCACAGGCTCCCTATGGCTACACCTTC	TRBJ1-2	-	TRBV10-1	14	-
CASSENPGGRDTQYF	TGCGCCAGCAGTGAGAACCCGGGGGGGAGAGATACGCAGTATTTT	TRBJ2-3	TRBD2	TRBV10-1	15	-
CASSQGTGGEASEQYF	TGCGCCAGCAGCCAAGGGACAGGAGGGGAGGCGAGCGAGCAGTACTTC	TRBJ2-7	-	TRBV4-3	16	once
CSVETTGGGYEQYF	TGCAGCGTTGAAACGACAGGGGGCGGCTACGAGCAGTACTTC	TRBJ2-7	TRBD1	TRBV29-1	14	-
CASSLRPLVETQYF	TGTGCCAGCAGTTTGAGGCCTCTAGTAGAGACCCAGTACTTC	TRBJ2-5	-	TRBV28	14	few
CASSLGGGADIQYF	TGTGCCAGCAGCTTAGGTGGGGGGGCGGACATTCAGTACTTC	TRBJ2-4	-	TRBV11-2	14	-
CASSWLSSYEQYF	TGTGCCAGCAGTTGGCTCAGCTCCTACGAGCAGTACTTC	TRBJ2-7	-	TRBV27	13	-
CASLGVAGGSYNEQFF	TGTGCCAGCCTAGGGGTAGCGGGGGGGTCCTACAATGAGCAGTTCTTC	TRBJ2-1	TRBD2	TRBV6-6	16	-
CAWYSTDTQYF	TGTGCCTGGTATTCCACAGATACGCAGTATTTT	TRBJ2-3	-	TRBV30	11	-
CASSEIAGRNNEQFF	TGTGCCAGCAGTGAGATTGCCGGGAGAAACAATGAGCAGTTCTTC	TRBJ2-1	-	TRBV2	15	-
CASSEASGYDQPQHF	TGTGCCAGCAGTGAAGCCTCGGGGTACGATCAGCCCCAGCATTTT	TRBJ1-5	-	TRBV6-1	15	-
CASSQFEGARTEAFF	TGTGCCAGCAGCCAATTCGAGGGGGCGAGGACTGAAGCTTTCTTT	TRBJ1-1	TRBD1	TRBV4-2	15	-
CASSTGLYTGELFF	TGTGCCAGCAGTACAGGGTTGTACACCGGGGAGCTGTTTTTT	TRBJ2-2	-	TRBV6-5	14	-
CASSASQGAGEQYF	TGTGCCAGCAGTGCATCCCAGGGGGCCGGGGAGCAGTACTTC	TRBJ2-7	TRBD1	TRBV6-1	14	-
CASSVRTAGRQGEQFF	TGTGCCAGCAGCGTACGCACAGCGGGGCGGCAGGGTGAGCAGTTCTTC	TRBJ2-1	TRBD2	TRBV9	16	once
CASSSRGRGDYTDTQYF	TGTGCCAGCAGCTCCCGAGGACGGGGGGACTACACAGATACGCAGTATTTT	TRBJ2-3	TRBD2	TRBV28	17	once
CASSLARTGGGGNTIYF	TGTGCCAGCAGCTTAGCCAGGACAGGGGGAGGTGGAAACACCATATATTTT	TRBJ1-3	TRBD1	TRBV7-2	17	-
CASSRRSGGQETQYF	TGTGCCAGCAGTAGACGCAGCGGGGGCCAAGAGACCCAGTACTTC	TRBJ2-5	TRBD2	TRBV6-5	15	-
CASILDRGRTDTQYF	TGTGCCAGCATCCTGGACAGGGGGCGGACAGATACGCAGTATTTT	TRBJ2-3	TRBD1	TRBV28	15	-
CASRGGVSLHF	TGTGCCTCTCGCGGGGGAGTTTCCCTCCACTTT	TRBJ1-6	-	TRBV2	11	few
CASSQDRGTGYDEQYF	TGCGCCAGCAGCCAAGATAGAGGGACAGGGTACGACGAGCAGTACTTC	TRBJ2-7	TRBD1	TRBV4-1	16	-
CASSFSGAYQETQYF	TGTGCCAGCAGTTTTAGCGGGGCGTACCAAGAGACCCAGTACTTC	TRBJ2-5	TRBD2	TRBV6-5	15	-
CASSQDRLGANTEAFF	TGTGCCAGCAGCCAAGATCGGCTGGGGGCGAACACTGAAGCTTTCTTT	TRBJ1-1	-	TRBV4-2	16	few
CASGWTGTADPETQYF	TGTGCTAGTGGTTGGACCGGGACAGCCGACCCCGAGACCCAGTACTTC	TRBJ2-5	TRBD1	TRBV12-5	16	few
CASAPDILSGANVLTF	TGTGCCAGCGCACCAGACATACTCTCTGGGGCCAACGTCCTGACTTTC	TRBJ2-6	-	TRBV18	16	-
CAISDHGTTYEQYF	TGTGCCATCAGTGATCATGGAACTACCTACGAGCAGTACTTC	TRBJ2-7	-	TRBV10-3	14	few
CAASWSGGAYNEQFF	TGTGCCGCTTCTTGGAGCGGGGGGGCTTACAATGAGCAGTTCTTC	TRBJ2-1	TRBD2	TRBV6-6	15	few
CSVGGQGYYEQYF	TGCAGCGTTGGGGGACAGGGTTACTACGAGCAGTACTTC	TRBJ2-7	TRBD1	TRBV29-1	13	-
CASSPTFGGLYYEQYF	TGTGCCAGCAGCCCAACTTTCGGGGGACTTTATTACGAGCAGTACTTC	TRBJ2-7	-	TRBV5-4	16	-
CASSDETIGDYEQYF	TGTGCCAGTAGTGATGAGACCATAGGGGACTACGAGCAGTACTTC	TRBJ2-7	-	TRBV19	15	-
CASSGEGGAYEQYF	TGTGCCAGCAGCGGGGAGGGGGGTGCTTACGAGCAGTACTTC	TRBJ2-7	-	TRBV28	14	-
CASSPPVSDEQYF	TGTGCCAGCTCACCACCCGTGTCGGACGAGCAGTACTTC	TRBJ2-7	-	TRBV18	13	-
CASSQVRGGSETQYF	TGCGCCAGCAGCCAAGTCCGGGGGGGATCAGAGACCCAGTACTTC	TRBJ2-5	TRBD2	TRBV4-3	15	-
CATSHGQPQHF	TGTGCCACCAGTCATGGCCAGCCCCAGCATTTT	TRBJ1-5	-	TRBV6-1	11	few
CASGPSFNQPQHF	TGTGCTAGTGGCCCCAGTTTTAATCAGCCCCAGCATTTT	TRBJ1-5	-	TRBV12-5	13	-
CASSEGPPRHEQYF	TGCGCCAGCAGTGAGGGCCCCCCCCGCCACGAGCAGTACTTC	TRBJ2-7	-	TRBV10-1	14	-
CASSKAGVGTDTQYF	TGTGCCAGTAGTAAAGCGGGGGTCGGAACAGATACGCAGTATTTT	TRBJ2-3	TRBD2	TRBV19	15	-
CASSGASGKWDYTF	TGTGCCAGCAGCGGTGCCAGCGGCAAATGGGACTACACCTTC	TRBJ1-2	-	TRBV9	14	-
CASSSQGGGQPQHF	TGTGCCAGCAGCTCACAGGGTGGGGGTCAGCCCCAGCATTTT	TRBJ1-5	-	TRBV7-2	14	few
CASSFTENQPQHF	TGTGCCAGCAGTTTCACAGAAAATCAGCCCCAGCATTTT	TRBJ1-5	-	TRBV6-6	13	-
CASIRPQGPEAFF	TGTGCCAGCATTCGACCCCAGGGCCCTGAAGCTTTCTTT	TRBJ1-1	-	TRBV6-5	13	-
CASGPRGETQYF	TGTGCTAGTGGTCCGAGGGGGGAGACCCAGTACTTC	TRBJ2-5	-	TRBV12-5	12	-
CASSAPGDGGTQYF	TGTGCCAGCAGCGCTCCCGGTGACGGGGGGACCCAGTACTTC	TRBJ2-5	-	TRBV6-5	14	-